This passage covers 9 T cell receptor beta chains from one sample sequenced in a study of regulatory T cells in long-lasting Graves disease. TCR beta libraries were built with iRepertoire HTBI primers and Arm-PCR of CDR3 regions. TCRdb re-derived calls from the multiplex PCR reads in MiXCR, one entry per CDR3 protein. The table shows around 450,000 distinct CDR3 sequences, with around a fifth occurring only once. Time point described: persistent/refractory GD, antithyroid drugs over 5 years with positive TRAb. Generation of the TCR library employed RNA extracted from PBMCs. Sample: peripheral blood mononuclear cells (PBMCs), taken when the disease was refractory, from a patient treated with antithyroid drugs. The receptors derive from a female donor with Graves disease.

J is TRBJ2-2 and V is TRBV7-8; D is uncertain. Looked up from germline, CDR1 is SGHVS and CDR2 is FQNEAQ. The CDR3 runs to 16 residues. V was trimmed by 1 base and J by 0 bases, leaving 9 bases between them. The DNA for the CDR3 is TGTGCCAGCAGCTTAGTCGCCAGACCGAACACCGGGGAGCTGTTTTTT. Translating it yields CASSLVARPNTGELFF.

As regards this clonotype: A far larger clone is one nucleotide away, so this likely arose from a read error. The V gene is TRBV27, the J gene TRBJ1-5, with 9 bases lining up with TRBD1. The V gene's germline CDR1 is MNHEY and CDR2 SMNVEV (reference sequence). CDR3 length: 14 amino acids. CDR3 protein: CASSPRQGGQTQHF. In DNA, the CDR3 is TGTGCCAGCAGTCCCCGACAGGGGGGTCAGACCCAGCATTTT.

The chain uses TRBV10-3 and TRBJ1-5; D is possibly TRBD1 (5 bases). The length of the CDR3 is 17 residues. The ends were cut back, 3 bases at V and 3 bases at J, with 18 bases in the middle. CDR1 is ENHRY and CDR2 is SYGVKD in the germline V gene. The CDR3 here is CAISDPGPLNANQPQHF. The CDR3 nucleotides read TGTGCCATCAGTGATCCGGGACCTCTAAACGCCAATCAGCCCCAGCATTTT.

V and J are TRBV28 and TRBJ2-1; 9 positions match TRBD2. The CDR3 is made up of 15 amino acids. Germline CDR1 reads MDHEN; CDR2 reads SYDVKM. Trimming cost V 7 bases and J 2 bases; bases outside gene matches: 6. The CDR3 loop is CASNSIAGAYNEQFF. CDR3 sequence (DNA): TGTGCCAGCAACAGCATAGCGGGAGCCTACAATGAGCAGTTCTTC. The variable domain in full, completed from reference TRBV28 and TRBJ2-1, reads DVKVTQSSRYLVKRTGEKVFLECVQDMDHENMFWYRQDPGLGLRLIYFSYDVKMKEKGDIPEGYSVSREKKERFSLILESASTNQTSMYLCASNSIAGAYNEQFFGPGTRLTVL.

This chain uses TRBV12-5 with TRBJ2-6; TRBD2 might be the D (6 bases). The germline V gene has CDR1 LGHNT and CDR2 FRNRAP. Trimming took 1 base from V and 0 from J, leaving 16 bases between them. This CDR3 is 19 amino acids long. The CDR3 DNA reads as TGTGCTAGTGGTTTGGACGGGGGTTTCTCGCTCTCTGGGGCCAACGTCCTGACTTTC. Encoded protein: CASGLDGGFSLSGANVLTF.

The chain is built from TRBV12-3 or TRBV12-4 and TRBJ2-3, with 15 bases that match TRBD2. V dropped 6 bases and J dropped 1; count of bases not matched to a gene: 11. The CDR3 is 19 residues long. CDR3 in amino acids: CASSPPPGLAGGRTDTQYF. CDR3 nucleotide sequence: TGTGCCAGCAGCCCCCCACCGGGACTAGCGGGGGGACGCACAGATACGCAGTATTTT.

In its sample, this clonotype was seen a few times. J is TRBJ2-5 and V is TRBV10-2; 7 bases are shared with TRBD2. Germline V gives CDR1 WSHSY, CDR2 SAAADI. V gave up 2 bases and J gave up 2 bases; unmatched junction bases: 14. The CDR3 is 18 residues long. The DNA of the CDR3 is TGCGCCAGCAGTGAGGGAGGGAGGGACTCGTCCTTACAAGAGACCCAGTACTTC. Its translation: CASSEGGRDSSLQETQYF.

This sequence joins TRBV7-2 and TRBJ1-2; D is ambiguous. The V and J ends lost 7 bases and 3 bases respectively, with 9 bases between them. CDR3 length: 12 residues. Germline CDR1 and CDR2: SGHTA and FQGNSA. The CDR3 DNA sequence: TGTGCCAGCACGTATGCCTACTATGGCTACACCTTC. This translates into CASTYAYYGYTF.

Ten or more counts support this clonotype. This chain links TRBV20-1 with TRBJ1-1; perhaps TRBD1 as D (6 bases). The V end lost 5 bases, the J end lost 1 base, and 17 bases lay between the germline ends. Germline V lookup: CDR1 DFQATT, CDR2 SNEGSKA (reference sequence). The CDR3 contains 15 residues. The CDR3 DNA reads TGCAGTGCTCCCGATGGGGCAGGGGAGAACACTGAAGCTTTCTTT. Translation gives CSAPDGAGENTEAFF.